A few counts support the clone carrying this T cell receptor (beta chain). Study members were between roughly 18 and 100 years old and lived in 20 to 25 US regions. Self-reported history from a screening survey and questionnaire set each donor's cohort. How the authors handled the data: How many nucleated cells were present was estimated from reference gene primer amplification. Sequenced by immunoSEQ multiplex PCR; TCRdb stores in-frame clones only, minus some. Clone size and V and J calls were adopted from that table, with D and trimming inferred from the DNA. The sample has 300,000 to 400,000 clones, 89% seen once. Germline V lookup: CDR1 SNHLY, CDR2 FYNNEI. V was trimmed by 5 bases and J by 2 bases, leaving 16 bases between them. The CDR3 spans 15 residues. The data were obtained in a study of blood T cell repertoires in COVID-19. Study details: PBMCs, B-cell-depleted T cells, or T cells provided the cDNA or gDNA that made up the material.

This sequence originates from a man aged 60 to 69 who had recovered from COVID-19. The chain uses TRBV2 and TRBJ2-7; the D gene is possibly TRBD2 (5 bases). Material: PBMCs or T cells enriched from blood (not recorded which). The CDR3 bases are TGTGCCAGCAGTCGTGAGGGAATGAGTACCTACGAGCAGTACTTC. Translating it yields CASSREGMSTYEQYF.